The clone carrying this T cell receptor beta chain has a handful of counts. No antigen is known for it. Amplification yielded TCR beta CDR3 regions, with RNA transcripts as the source. When the TCR CDR3 underwent first-round RT-PCR, the HTBI primer set was used. TCRdb itself ran the multiplex PCR reads through MiXCR, one entry per CDR3 protein. The sample has 660,000 or so distinct CDR3 sequences, around 20% seen once; the top ten hold approximately 30%. The data belong to a study of T cells in Graves' hyperthyroidism and ophthalmopathy. Whole-study results and caveats: Blood also held most thyroid clonotypes expanded beyond 0.001.

Uncontrolled infection, other autoimmune disease, pregnancy or lactation excluded patients. Diagnosing involved the use of clinical symptoms, serum thyroxine and TRAb, thyroid ultrasound and orbital computed tomography. Fresh peripheral blood, about 10 ml of it, supplied the PBMCs. In germline, CDR1 is MNHNS, CDR2 SASEGT. V lost 6 bases to trimming and J lost 0 bases; unmatched junction nucleotides: 9. This CDR3 has 17 amino acids. This clonotype originated in a man aged 30 to 39 with Graves' ophthalmopathy. The V call is TRBV6-1, the J call TRBJ2-1; 9 positions match TRBD2. The sample was blood. CDR3 protein: CASRSTLAGASYNEQFF. The CDR3 DNA reads TGTGCCAGCAGATCCACCTTAGCGGGAGCCTCCTACAATGAGCAGTTCTTC.